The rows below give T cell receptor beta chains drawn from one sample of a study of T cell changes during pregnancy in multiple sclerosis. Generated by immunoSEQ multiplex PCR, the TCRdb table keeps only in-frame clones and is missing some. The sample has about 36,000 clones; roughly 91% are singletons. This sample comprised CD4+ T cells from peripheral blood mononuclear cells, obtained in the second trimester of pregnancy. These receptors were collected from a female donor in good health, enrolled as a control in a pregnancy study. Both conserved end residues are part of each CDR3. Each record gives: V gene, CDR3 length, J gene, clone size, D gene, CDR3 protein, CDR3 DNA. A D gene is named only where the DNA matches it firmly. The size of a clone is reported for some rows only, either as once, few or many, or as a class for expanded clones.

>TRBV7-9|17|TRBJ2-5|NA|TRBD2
CASRRTSGKSRGETQYF
TGTGCCAGCAGACGTACTAGCGGAAAATCCCGGGGAGAGACCCAGTACTTC
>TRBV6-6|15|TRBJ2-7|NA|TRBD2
CASSYSTSGFYEQYF
TGTGCCAGCAGTTACTCAACTAGCGGGTTCTACGAGCAGTACTTC
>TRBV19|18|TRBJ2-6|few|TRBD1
CASTPKRTGRTGANVLTF
TGTGCCAGTACCCCGAAACGGACAGGGCGGACTGGGGCCAACGTCCTGACTTTC
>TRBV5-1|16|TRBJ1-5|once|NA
CASSLAGSLSNQPQHF
TGCGCCAGCAGCCTGGCGGGAAGCCTTAGCAATCAGCCCCAGCATTTT
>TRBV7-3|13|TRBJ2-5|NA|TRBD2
CASSFSSGGAQYF
TGTGCCAGCAGCTTCTCTAGCGGGGGGGCCCAGTACTTC
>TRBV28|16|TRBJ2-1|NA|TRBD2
CASSSATSGRAHEQFF
TGTGCCAGCAGTTCCGCAACTAGCGGGAGGGCCCATGAGCAGTTCTTC
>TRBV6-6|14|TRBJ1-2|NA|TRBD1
CASSRQGPQSGYTF
TGTGCCAGCAGTCGACAGGGGCCTCAATCCGGCTACACCTTC
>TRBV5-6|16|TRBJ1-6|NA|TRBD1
CASTKLTGTVNSPLHF
TGTGCCAGCACCAAACTCACCGGGACAGTTAATTCACCCCTCCACTTT
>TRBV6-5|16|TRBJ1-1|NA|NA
CASSYKYARGGTEAFF
TGTGCCAGCAGCTACAAGTATGCCAGGGGAGGGACTGAAGCTTTCTTT
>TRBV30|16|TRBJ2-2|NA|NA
CAWSVTAPGNTGELFF
TGTGCCTGGAGTGTAACCGCCCCCGGTAACACCGGGGAGCTGTTTTTT
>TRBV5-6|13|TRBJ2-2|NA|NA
CASSPRVGGELFF
TGTGCCAGCAGCCCCCGTGTCGGGGGGGAGCTGTTTTTT
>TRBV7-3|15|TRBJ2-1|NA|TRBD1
CASSPGGQGVGEQFF
TGTGCCAGCAGCCCAGGGGGACAGGGGGTCGGTGAGCAGTTCTTC
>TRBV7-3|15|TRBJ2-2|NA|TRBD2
CASSLGLVGTGELFF
TGTGCCAGCAGCCTCGGACTAGTAGGGACCGGGGAGCTGTTTTTT
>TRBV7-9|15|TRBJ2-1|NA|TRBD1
CASSVYRGAYNEQFF
TGTGCCAGCAGCGTTTACAGGGGGGCCTACAATGAGCAGTTCTTC
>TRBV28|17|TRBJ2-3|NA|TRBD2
CASSTPYGLADTDTQYF
TGTGCCAGCAGCACGCCCTACGGACTAGCAGACACAGATACGCAGTATTTT
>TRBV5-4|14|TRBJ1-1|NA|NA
CASSKNWAPTEAFF
TGTGCCAGCAGCAAAAACTGGGCACCCACTGAAGCTTTCTTT
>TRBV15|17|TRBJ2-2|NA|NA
CATSRDRSGSPPGELFF
TGTGCCACCAGCAGAGATCGTAGCGGTTCTCCCCCCGGGGAGCTGTTTTTT
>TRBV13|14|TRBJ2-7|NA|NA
CASSSVVGYYEQYF
TGTGCCAGCTCTTCGGTCGTGGGCTATTACGAGCAGTACTTC
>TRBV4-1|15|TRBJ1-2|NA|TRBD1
CASSQYLQGAYGYTF
TGCGCCAGCAGCCAATATCTACAGGGGGCATATGGCTACACCTTC
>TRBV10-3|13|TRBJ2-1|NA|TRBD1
CAISGEGAGEQFF
TGTGCCATCAGTGGCGAGGGGGCAGGAGAGCAGTTCTTC
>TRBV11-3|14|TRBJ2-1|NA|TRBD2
CASSRTSGNNEQFF
TGTGCCAGCTCCCGGACTAGCGGTAACAATGAGCAGTTCTTC
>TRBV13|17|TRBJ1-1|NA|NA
CASSLASGFTRNTEAFF
TGTGCCAGCAGCTTAGCCTCAGGATTCACCCGGAACACTGAAGCTTTCTTT
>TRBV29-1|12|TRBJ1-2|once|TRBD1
CSASGGNYGYTF
TGCAGCGCATCAGGGGGTAACTATGGCTACACCTTC
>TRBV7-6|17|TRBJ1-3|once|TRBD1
CASSSWTGGPSGNTIYF
TGTGCCAGCAGCTCCTGGACAGGGGGCCCTTCTGGAAACACCATATATTTT
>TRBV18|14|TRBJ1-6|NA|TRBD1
CASSPGQGGSPLHF
TGTGCCAGCTCACCCGGACAGGGAGGATCACCCCTCCACTTT
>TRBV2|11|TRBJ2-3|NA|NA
CASRGADTQYF
TGTGCCAGCAGAGGGGCGGATACGCAGTATTTT
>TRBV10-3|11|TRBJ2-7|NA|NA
CAISSPYEQYF
TGTGCCATCAGCTCCCCCTACGAGCAGTACTTC
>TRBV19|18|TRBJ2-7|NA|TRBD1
CASSMKGQTFPRAYEQYF
TGTGCCAGTAGTATGAAGGGACAGACTTTCCCGCGGGCATACGAGCAGTACTTC
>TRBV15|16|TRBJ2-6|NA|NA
CATSREGAGGANVLTF
TGTGCCACCAGCAGAGAGGGGGCTGGCGGGGCCAACGTCCTGACTTTC
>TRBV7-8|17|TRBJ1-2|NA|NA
CASSLDSTGAEGDGYTF
TGTGCCAGCAGCTTAGATTCTACGGGAGCTGAAGGGGATGGCTACACCTTC
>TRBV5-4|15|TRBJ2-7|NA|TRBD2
CASSLRLAGGYEQYF
TGTGCCAGCAGCTTGAGACTAGCGGGAGGGTACGAGCAGTACTTC